The subject of this entry is one T cell receptor (beta chain). Its antigen target is currently unknown. No base qualities exist here, and no much larger clone lies one base off it. The treatment or condition tag for this specimen amounts to: oral pan-JAK inhibitor, 5-10 mg twice daily. Peripheral blood and lesional scalp punch biopsies were obtained from patients with alopecia areata. PBMCs were isolated by density centrifugation and stained for CD3, CD4 and CD8, and CD4+ and CD8+ T cells were sorted on a FACSAria. These data belong to a study of CD8+ T cells in alopecia areata (dated by TCRdb to between 2017 and 2018). Context from the whole study: Treated patients were enrolled in an open-label pilot trial of oral tofacitinib at 5 to 10 mg twice daily for moderate-to-severe alopecia areata. Patients stayed on tofacitinib for 6 to 18 months and then had 6 months of follow-up off drug so that delayed response and recurrence could be assessed. The SALT score, which quantifies the percentage of affected scalp surface area, was used to measure disease severity in treated patients. To study T cell clonal expansion in alopecia areata, the researchers applied high-throughput TCRbeta sequencing to both the C3H/HeJ mouse model and human patients. In humans, TCRbeta sequencing was performed on scalp tissue and on sorted CD4+ and CD8+ peripheral blood T cells from healthy controls and from patients with patchy or totalis/universalis alopecia areata. Biopsies were taken from tofacitinib-treated patients at baseline and at 4 and 24 weeks of treatment, and a later scalp biopsy was taken in several of the tofacitinib-treated patients. Scalp clonality was compared among normal scalp (n=4), patchy alopecia areata scalp (n=8), and alopecia totalis/universalis scalp (n=8). RNA was extracted with the PAXgene miRNA kit for fixed scalp, the miRNeasy kit for PBMCs, and the RNeasy kit for mouse skin. immunoSEQ multiplex PCR using 35 Vbeta forward primers and 13 Jbeta reverse primers was used to amplify TCRbeta CDR3 regions.

Study-level results and caveats: Tofacitinib significantly decreased scalp clonality and the number of expanded CD8+ clones among the top 100 scalp clones. Unlike mouse skin, which is dominated by gammadelta T cells, normal human skin has resident alphabeta T cells that are also sequenced, and this complicates analysis of the scalp TCR repertoire. Compared with normal scalp, lesional scalp had higher clonality and more expanded CD8+ clones, particularly in alopecia totalis/universalis, a pattern that suggests antigenic drive. Shared TCR sequences between patients were less evident than in mice, which may be partly attributable to HLA diversity in the patient population. Because the treated cohort was small and included a single nonresponder, larger studies are needed to assess links between baseline CD8+ expansion and response. Many expanded lesional clones were found to persist in scalp and blood during tofacitinib treatment, and relapse after treatment cessation may be partly explained by this persistence.

The library was produced with the immunoSEQ multiplex PCR assay. To provide template for TCR sequencing, every sample had RNA extracted and reverse transcribed into cDNA. First-strand cDNA was synthesized using SuperScript III with a 2:1 mix of oligo-dT and random hexamers. A synthetic immune receptor repertoire was used to gauge amplification bias, and whatever bias remained was removed computationally. As for the authors' bioinformatics: Raw reads were preprocessed to remove errors, and CDR3 was defined by IMGT conventions from the conserved cysteine to phenylalanine. To get clonality, Shannon entropy was normalized by log2 of the number of productive unique TCRs and the result was subtracted from 1. Whether each scalp clone was CD4 or CD8 was inferred by checking scalp TCRbeta sequences against the CD4 and CD8 repertoires from sorted blood. This is the immuneACCESS table as TCRdb keeps it, with only in-frame sequences that have V and J called. A part of the clones is gone; compared with another copy, unresolved V genes explain less than half, and the rest is unexplained. D and trimming were read from the DNA, whereas the V and J calls and clone size are those reported in that table. The sample includes about 200,000 clones, with just under 65% observed a single time. The ten largest clones capture roughly 1.3% of the sample.

The V end gives up 6 bases and the J end 2 bases, leaving 10 bases in the junction not matched to a gene. From the cysteine up to the phenylalanine, the CDR3 has a length of 16 residues. Just CDR3 DNA is preserved here, 48 bases in frame from base 1. The CDR1 and CDR2 encoded by the germline V gene are LGHNT and FRNRAP. This TCR came from a human donor with alopecia areata. The rearrangement combines TRBV12-5 with TRBJ2-7, and TRBD1 aligns with 10 junction nucleotides. Specimen: CD4+ T cells sorted from blood, collected around week 49, from a patient treated with tofacitinib. The base sequence is TGTGCTAGTGGCTTCAGACGCGGGACAGGGGCCTACGAGCAGTACTTC. It translates to CASGFRRGTGAYEQYF.